This T cell receptor beta chain was documented in a study of blood T cells in healthy people across ages. General observations from the study: Using unsorted PBMCs precluded a conclusive naive versus antigen-experienced comparison.

Donors were healthy Caucasian individuals from Russia aged about 6 to 90. Together with a sample-barcoded 5' primer, a J-beta primer mix was included in a second PCR lasting about 6 to 11 cycles. From each sample, at least 2.5 million paired-end reads containing CDR3 were obtained. TCRdb fed the 5' RACE reads into MiXCR, producing one record per CDR3 protein. Altogether about 620,000 distinct CDR3 sequences are present, 21% being singletons, with the ten largest covering roughly 3.4%. As regards this clonotype: Its antigen is not identified.

The CDR3 loop spans 16 amino acids. V dropped 3 bases and J dropped 6; count of bases not matched to a gene: 11. The germline gives CDR1 MDHEN, CDR2 SYDVKM. The rearrangement uses TRBV28 and TRBJ2-1; 7 bases line up with TRBD2. Sample: blood. The sequence derives from a man between 70 and 80 years old in good health. The CDR3 protein is CASSLIRLAAFNEQFF. CDR3 sequence (DNA): TGTGCCAGCAGTTTGATACGTCTAGCGGCCTTCAATGAGCAGTTCTTC.